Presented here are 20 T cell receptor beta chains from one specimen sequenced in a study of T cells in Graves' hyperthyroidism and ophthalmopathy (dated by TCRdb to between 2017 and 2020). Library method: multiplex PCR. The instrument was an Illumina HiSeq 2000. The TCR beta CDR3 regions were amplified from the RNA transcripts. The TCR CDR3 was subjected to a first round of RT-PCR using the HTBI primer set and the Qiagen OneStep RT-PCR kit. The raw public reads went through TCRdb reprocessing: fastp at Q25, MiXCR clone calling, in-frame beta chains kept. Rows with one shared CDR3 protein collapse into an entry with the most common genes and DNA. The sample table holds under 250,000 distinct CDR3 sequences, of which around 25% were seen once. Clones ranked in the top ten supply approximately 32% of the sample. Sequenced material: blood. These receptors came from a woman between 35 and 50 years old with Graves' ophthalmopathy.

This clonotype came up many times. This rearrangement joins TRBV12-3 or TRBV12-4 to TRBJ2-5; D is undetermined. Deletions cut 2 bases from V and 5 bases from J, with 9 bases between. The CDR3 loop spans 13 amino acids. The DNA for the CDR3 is TGTGCCAGCAGTTTATCGGGCCGGGAGACCCAGTACTTC. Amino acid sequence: CASSLSGRETQYF.

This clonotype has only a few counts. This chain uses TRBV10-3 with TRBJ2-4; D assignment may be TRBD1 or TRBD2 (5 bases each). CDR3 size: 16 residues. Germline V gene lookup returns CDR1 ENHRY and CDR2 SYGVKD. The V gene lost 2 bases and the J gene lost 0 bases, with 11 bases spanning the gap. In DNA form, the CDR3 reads TGTGCCATCAGTGAGGTCACGGGGCTAGCCAAAAACATTCAGTACTTC. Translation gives CAISEVTGLAKNIQYF.

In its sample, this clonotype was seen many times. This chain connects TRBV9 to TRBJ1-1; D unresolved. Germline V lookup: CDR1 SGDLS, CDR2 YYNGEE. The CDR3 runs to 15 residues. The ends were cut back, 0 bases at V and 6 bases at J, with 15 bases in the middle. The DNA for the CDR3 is TGTGCCAGCAGCGTAGTGGGTAATAGGTTTTCTGAAGCTTTCTTT. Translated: CASSVVGNRFSEAFF.

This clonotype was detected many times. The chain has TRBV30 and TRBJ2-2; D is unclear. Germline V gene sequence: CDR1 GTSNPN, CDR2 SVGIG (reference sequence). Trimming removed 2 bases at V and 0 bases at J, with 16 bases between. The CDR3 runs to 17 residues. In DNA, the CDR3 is TGTGCCTGGAGTCACCGGTTGCCAGCGTCGAACACCGGGGAGCTGTTTTTT. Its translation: CAWSHRLPASNTGELFF.

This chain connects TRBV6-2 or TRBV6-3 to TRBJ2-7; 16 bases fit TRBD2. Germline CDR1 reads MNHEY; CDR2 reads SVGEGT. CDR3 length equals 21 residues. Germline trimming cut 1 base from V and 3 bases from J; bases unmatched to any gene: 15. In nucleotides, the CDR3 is TGTGCCAGCAGTTACTTTAGCAGGCCCCAAGGGACTAGCGGGAGGGACTACGAGCAGTACTTC. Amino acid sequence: CASSYFSRPQGTSGRDYEQYF.

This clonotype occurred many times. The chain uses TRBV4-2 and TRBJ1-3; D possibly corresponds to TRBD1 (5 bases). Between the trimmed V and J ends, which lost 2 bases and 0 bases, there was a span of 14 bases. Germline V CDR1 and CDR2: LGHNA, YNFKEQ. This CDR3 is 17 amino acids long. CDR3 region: CASSQSGRLNSGNTIYF. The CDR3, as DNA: TGTGCCAGCAGCCAATCGGGACGGCTTAACTCTGGAAACACCATATATTTT.

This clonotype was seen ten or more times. The DNA of the CDR3 is TGTGCCAGCAGTTCCCTCTTTGAGGAGTCCTACGAGCAGTACTTC. This gives the protein CASSSLFEESYEQYF. The rearrangement joins TRBV27 to TRBJ2-7; D gene unclear. The CDR3 is made up of 15 amino acids. In germline, CDR1 is MNHEY, CDR2 SMNVEV (reference sequence). V was clipped by 4 bases and J by 1 base, with 14 bases between them.

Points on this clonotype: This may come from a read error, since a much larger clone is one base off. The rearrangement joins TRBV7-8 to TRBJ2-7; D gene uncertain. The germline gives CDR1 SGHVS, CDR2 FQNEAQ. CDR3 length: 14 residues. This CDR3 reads CASQPPAWVGEQYF. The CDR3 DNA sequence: TGTGCTAGTCAACCCCCGGCCTGGGTCGGCGAGCAGTACTTC.

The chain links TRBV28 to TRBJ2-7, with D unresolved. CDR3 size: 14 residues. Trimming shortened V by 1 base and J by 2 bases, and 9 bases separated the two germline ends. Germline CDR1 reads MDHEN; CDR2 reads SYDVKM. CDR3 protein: CASSLSRWAYEQYF. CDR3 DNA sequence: TGTGCCAGCAGTTTATCTCGTTGGGCCTACGAGCAGTACTTC.

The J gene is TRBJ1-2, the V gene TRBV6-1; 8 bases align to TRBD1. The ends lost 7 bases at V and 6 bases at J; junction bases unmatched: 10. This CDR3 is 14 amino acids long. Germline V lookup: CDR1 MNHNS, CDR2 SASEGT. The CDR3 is CASTSLTGVDGYTF. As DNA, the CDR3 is TGTGCCAGCACCTCCTTGACAGGGGTGGATGGCTACACCTTC.

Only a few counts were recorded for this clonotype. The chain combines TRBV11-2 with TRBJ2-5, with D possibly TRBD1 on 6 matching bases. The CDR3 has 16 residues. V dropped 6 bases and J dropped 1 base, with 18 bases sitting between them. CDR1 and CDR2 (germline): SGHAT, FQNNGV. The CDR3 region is CASRVGAGGFQETQYF. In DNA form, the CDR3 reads TGTGCCAGCAGAGTGGGAGCTGGGGGCTTCCAAGAGACCCAGTACTTC.

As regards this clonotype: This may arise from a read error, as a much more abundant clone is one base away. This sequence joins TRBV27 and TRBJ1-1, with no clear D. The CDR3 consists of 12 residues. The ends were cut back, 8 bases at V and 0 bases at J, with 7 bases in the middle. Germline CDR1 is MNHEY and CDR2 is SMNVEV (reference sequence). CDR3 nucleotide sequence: TGTGCCAGCGCCATTTTGAACACTGAAGCTTTCTTT. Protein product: CASAILNTEAFF.

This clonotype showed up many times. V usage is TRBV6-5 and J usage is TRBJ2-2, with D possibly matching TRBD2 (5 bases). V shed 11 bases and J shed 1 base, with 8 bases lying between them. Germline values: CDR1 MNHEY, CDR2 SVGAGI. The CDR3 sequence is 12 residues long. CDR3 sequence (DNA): TGTGCCGCCCGGGAGAACACCGGGGAGCTGTTTTTT. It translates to CAARENTGELFF.

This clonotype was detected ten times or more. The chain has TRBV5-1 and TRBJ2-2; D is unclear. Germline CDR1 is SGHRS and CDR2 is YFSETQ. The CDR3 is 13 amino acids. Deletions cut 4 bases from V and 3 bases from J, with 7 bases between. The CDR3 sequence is CASSLRDTGELFF. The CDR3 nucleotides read TGCGCCAGCAGCCTAAGGGACACCGGGGAGCTGTTTTTT.

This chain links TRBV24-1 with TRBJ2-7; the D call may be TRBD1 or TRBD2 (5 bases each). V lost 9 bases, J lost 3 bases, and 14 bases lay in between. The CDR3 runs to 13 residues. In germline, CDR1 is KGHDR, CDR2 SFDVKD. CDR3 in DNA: TGTGCCACCCGAGGGACGGAAAGCTACGAGCAGTACTTC. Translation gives CATRGTESYEQYF.

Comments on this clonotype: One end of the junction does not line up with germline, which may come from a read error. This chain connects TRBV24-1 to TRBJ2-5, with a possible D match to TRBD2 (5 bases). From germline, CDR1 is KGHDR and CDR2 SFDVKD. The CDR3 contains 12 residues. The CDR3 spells CASSGRRETQYF. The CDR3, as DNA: TGTGCCAGCAGTGGTCGGAGGGAGACCCAGTACTTC.

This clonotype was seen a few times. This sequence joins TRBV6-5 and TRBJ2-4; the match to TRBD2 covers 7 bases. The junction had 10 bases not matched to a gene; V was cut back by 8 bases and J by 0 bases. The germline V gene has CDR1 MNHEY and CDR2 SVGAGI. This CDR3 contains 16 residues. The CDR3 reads CASVRSGGLAKNIQYF. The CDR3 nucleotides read TGTGCCAGCGTTCGTTCGGGGGGACTAGCCAAAAACATTCAGTACTTC.

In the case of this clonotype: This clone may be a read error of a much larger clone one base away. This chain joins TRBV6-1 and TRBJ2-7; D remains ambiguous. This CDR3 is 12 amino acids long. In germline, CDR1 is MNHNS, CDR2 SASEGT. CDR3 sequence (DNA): TGTACCAGCAGTACCATGGTACTCGAGCAGTACTTC. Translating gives CTSSTMVLEQYF.

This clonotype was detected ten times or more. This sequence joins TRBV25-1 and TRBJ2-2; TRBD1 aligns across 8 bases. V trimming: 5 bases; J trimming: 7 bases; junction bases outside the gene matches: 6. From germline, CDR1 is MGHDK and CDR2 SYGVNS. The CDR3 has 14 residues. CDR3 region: CASSLQGVGGELFF. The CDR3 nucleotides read TGTGCCAGCAGTTTACAGGGGGTTGGCGGGGAGCTGTTTTTT. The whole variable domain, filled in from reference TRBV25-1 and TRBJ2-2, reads EADIYQTPRYLVIGTGKKITLECSQTMGHDKMYWYQQDPGMELHLIHYSYGVNSTEKGDLSSESTVSRIRTEHFPLTLESARPSHTSQYLCASSLQGVGGELFFGEGSRLTVL.

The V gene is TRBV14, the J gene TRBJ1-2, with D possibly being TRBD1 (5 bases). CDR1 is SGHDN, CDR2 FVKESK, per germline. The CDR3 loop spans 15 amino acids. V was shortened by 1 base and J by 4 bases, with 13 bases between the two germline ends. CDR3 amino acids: CASSQGQTLPYGYTF. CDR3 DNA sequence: TGTGCCAGCAGCCAAGGACAGACTCTCCCCTATGGCTACACCTTC.